The 9 T cell receptor beta chains below all came from one sample that was sequenced in a study of blood T cell repertoires in COVID-19. Using immunoSEQ multiplex PCR, the repertoire was profiled, and TCRdb retains in-frame clones only, with some absent. The data show more than 400,000 clones, approximately 90% seen once. Sequenced: PBMCs or T cells enriched from blood (not recorded which). Receptors originate from a young woman who had recovered from COVID-19.

The count of this clone is one. This rearrangement joins TRBV6-5 to TRBJ2-5; the D gene is possibly TRBD2 (5 bases). The V end lost 6 bases, the J end lost 0 bases, and 8 bases lay between the germline ends. Per germline, CDR1 MNHEY and CDR2 SVGAGI. The CDR3 has 13 amino acids. As DNA, the CDR3 is TGTGCCAGCAGGGGAGTAAACCAAGAGACCCAGTACTTC. Translating gives CASRGVNQETQYF.

This CDR3 reads CASSGLPGERGPQHF. In nucleotides, the CDR3 is TGTGCCAGCAGTGGACTGCCTGGAGAGAGAGGGCCCCAGCATTTT. The chain carries TRBV2 and TRBJ1-5, with D unresolved. The CDR3 totals 15 residues. From germline, CDR1 is SNHLY and CDR2 FYNNEI. Trimming took off 4 bases at V and 9 bases at J, with 19 bases between the two ends.

This clone was found once. The V and J genes are TRBV13 and TRBJ2-1, with 10 bases aligning to TRBD2. CDR3 length: 16 amino acids. V gave up 5 bases and J gave up 2 bases; unmatched junction bases: 6. Germline CDR1 reads PRHDT; CDR2 reads FYEKMQ (reference sequence). The CDR3 sequence is CASSPTGTSAYNEQFF. In DNA, the CDR3 is TGTGCCAGCAGCCCTACCGGGACTAGCGCCTACAATGAGCAGTTCTTC.

The chain joins TRBV7-2 to TRBJ2-2; D is uncertain. Germline V lookup: CDR1 SGHTA, CDR2 FQGNSA. The length of the CDR3 is 12 residues. V was shortened by 5 bases and J by 7 bases, with 8 bases between the two germline ends. In DNA, the CDR3 is TGTGCCAGCAGCCAGATGGTCGGGGAGCTGTTTTTT. Translated: CASSQMVGELFF.

The chain joins TRBV29-1 to TRBJ1-5; 7 bases are shared with TRBD1. The CDR3 loop spans 14 amino acids. Germline V CDR1 and CDR2: SQVTM, ANQGSEA. J gave up 6 bases and V 4 bases, and 9 bases lay outside the gene matches. The CDR3 reads CSVGIQGSAQPQHF. The DNA of the CDR3 is TGCAGCGTTGGCATACAGGGGTCGGCTCAGCCCCAGCATTTT. The whole variable domain, remainder taken from reference TRBV29-1 and TRBJ1-5, is SAVISQKPSRDICQRGTSLTIQCQVDSQVTMMFWYRQQPGQSLTLIATANQGSEATYESGFVIDKFPISRPNLTFSTLTVSNMSPEDSSIYLCSVGIQGSAQPQHFGDGTRLSIL.

The chain carries TRBV24-1 and TRBJ2-7; possible D gene TRBD1, 6 bases. There are 15 residues in the CDR3. Trimming shortened V by 3 bases and J by 5 bases, and 16 bases separated the two germline ends. Germline loops: CDR1 KGHDR, CDR2 SFDVKD. The CDR3 protein is CATSDPGRGFDEQYF. In DNA form, the CDR3 reads TGTGCCACCAGTGATCCCGGCAGGGGATTCGACGAGCAGTACTTC.

The chain recombines TRBV18 with TRBJ1-2; 9 nucleotides agree with TRBD1. Unmatched junction bases numbered 5, after V lost 3 bases and J lost 6 bases. The CDR3 loop spans 14 amino acids. The germline V gene encodes CDR1 KGHSH and CDR2 LQKENI. CDR3 in DNA: TGTGCCAGCTCACCTTCTTGGACAGGGGATGGCTACACCTTC. Translated, it gives CASSPSWTGDGYTF.

V and J are TRBV19 and TRBJ1-2, with TRBD1 identical over 11 bases. V lost 3 bases and J lost 7; bases outside the gene matches: 4. There are 14 residues in the CDR3. Germline V gene data show CDR1 as LNHDA and CDR2 as SQIVND (reference sequence). CDR3 coding DNA: TGTGCCAGTAGTATCGGACAGGGGGCGCGTGGCTACACCTTC. Its protein is CASSIGQGARGYTF.

The V gene is TRBV1, the J gene TRBJ2-1; TRBD2, as called in the table, went unchecked against the DNA. TRBV1 is an annotated pseudogene. The CDR3 runs to 14 residues. The DNA for the CDR3 is TGCACCAGCAGCCAAGATCGCGTGCCCCATGAGCAGTTCTTC. As protein: CTSSQDRVPHEQFF.